Listed here is a single TCR beta chain. This specimen comes from a study of liver allograft versus peripheral blood T cells. On the study more broadly: Liver transplant recipients had T cell receptor repertoires compared between transplanted liver and peripheral blood.

From the reads, TCRdb called clonotypes with MiXCR, one entry per CDR3 protein. The data hold about 5,200 distinct CDR3 sequences, with over 15% observed a single time. The receptor comes from a human patient who had a liver transplant. The graft donor may account for some of the T cells.

In DNA, the CDR3 is TGTGCCAGCAGTTTCGACAGAGGCAATTACAATGAGCAGTTCTTC. Its protein product is CASSFDRGNYNEQFF. The V gene is TRBV12-3 or TRBV12-4, the J gene TRBJ2-1, with D perhaps TRBD1 (5 bases). The V and J ends lost 3 bases and 4 bases respectively, with 13 bases between them. The CDR3 length is 15 residues.